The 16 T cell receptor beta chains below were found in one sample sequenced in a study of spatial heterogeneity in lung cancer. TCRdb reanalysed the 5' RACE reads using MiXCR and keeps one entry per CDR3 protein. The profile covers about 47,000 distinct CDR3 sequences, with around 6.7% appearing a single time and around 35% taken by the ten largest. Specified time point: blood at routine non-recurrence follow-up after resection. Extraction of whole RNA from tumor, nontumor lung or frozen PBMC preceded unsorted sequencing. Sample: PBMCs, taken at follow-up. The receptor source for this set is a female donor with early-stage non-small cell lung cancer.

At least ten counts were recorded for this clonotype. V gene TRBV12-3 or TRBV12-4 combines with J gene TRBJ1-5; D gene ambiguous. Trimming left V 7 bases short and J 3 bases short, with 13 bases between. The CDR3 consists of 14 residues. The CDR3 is CASTEEPVNQPQHF. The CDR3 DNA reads TGTGCCAGCACAGAGGAGCCGGTCAATCAGCCCCAGCATTTT.

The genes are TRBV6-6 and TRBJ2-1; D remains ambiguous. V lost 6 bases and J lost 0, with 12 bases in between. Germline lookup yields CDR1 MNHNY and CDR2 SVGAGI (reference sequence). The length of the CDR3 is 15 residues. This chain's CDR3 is CASSTRGGSYNEQFF. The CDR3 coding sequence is TGTGCCAGCAGCACGCGAGGCGGCTCCTACAATGAGCAGTTCTTC.

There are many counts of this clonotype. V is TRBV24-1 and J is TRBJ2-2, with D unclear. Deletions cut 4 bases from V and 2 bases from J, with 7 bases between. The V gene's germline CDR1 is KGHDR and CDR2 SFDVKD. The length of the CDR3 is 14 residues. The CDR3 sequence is CATSDPPNTGELFF. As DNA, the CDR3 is TGTGCCACCAGTGACCCCCCCAACACCGGGGAGCTGTTTTTT.

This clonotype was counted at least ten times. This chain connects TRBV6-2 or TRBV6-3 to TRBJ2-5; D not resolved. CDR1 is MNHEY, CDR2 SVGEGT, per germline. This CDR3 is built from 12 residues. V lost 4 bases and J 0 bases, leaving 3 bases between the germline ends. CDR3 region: CASSWYQETQYF. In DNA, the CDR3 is TGTGCCAGCAGTTGGTACCAAGAGACCCAGTACTTC.

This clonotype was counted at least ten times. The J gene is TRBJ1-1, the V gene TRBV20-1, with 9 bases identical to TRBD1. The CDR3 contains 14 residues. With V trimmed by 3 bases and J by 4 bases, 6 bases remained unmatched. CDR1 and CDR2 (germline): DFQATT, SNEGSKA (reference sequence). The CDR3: CSARSGTGTTEAFF. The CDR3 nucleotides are TGCAGTGCTAGGTCCGGGACAGGGACCACTGAAGCTTTCTTT.

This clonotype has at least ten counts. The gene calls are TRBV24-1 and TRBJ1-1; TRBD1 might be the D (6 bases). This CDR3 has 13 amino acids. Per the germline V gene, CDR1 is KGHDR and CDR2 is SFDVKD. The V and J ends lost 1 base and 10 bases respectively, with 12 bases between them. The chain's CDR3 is CATSDFSGGRAFF. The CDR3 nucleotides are TGTGCCACCAGTGATTTCAGTGGGGGCCGAGCTTTCTTT.

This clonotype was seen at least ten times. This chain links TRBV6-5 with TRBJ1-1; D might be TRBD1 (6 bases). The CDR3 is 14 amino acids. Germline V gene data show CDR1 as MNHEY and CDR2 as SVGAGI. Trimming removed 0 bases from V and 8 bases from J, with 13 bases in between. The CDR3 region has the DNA TGTGCCAGCAGTTACTCGGTCTTCCAGGGGGAAGCTTTCTTT. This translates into CASSYSVFQGEAFF.

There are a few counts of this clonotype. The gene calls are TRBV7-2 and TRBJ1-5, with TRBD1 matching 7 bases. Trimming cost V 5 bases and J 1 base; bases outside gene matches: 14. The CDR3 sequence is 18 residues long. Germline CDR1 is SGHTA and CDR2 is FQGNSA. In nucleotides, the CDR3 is TGTGCCAGCAGCGCGACCCGGGCCACAGGGGCAAGCAATCAGCCCCAGCATTTT. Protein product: CASSATRATGASNQPQHF. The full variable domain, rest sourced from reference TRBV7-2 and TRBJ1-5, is GAGVSQSPSNKVTEKGKDVELRCDPISGHTALYWYRQSLGQGLEFLIYFQGNSAPDKSGLPSDRFSAERTGGSVSTLTIQRTQQEDSAVYLCASSATRATGASNQPQHFGDGTRLSIL.

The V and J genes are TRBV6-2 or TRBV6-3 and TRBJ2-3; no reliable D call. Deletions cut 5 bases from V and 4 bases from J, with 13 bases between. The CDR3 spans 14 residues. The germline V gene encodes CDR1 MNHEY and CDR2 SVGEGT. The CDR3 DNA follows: TGTGCCAGCAGTCCCAGAGCCCGGGCAGATACGCAGTATTTT. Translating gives CASSPRARADTQYF.

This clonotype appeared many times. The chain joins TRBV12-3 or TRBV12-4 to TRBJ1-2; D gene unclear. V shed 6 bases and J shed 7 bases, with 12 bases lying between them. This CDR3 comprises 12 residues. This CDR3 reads CASSDRRGGYTF. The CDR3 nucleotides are TGTGCCAGCAGCGATAGGCGAGGTGGCTACACCTTC.

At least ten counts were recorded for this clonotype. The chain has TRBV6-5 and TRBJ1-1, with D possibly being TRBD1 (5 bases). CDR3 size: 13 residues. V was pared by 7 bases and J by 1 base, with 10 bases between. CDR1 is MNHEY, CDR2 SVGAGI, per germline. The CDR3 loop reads CASNLDRNTEAFF. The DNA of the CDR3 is TGTGCCAGCAACCTTGACAGGAACACTGAAGCTTTCTTT.

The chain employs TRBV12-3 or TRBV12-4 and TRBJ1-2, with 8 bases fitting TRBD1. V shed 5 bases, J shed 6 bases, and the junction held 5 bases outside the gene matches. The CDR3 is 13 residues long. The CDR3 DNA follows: TGTGCCAGCAGTCCAAGGACAGGGAATGGCTACACCTTC. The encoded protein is CASSPRTGNGYTF.

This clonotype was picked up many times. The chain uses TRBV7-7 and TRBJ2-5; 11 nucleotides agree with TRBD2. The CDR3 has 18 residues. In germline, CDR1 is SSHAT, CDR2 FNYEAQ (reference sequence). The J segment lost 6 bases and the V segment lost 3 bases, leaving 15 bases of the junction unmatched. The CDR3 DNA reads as TGTGCCAGCAGCTTCCGTCTAGCGGGAGGCTCGTCGGAGAAGACCCAGTACTTC. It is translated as CASSFRLAGGSSEKTQYF.

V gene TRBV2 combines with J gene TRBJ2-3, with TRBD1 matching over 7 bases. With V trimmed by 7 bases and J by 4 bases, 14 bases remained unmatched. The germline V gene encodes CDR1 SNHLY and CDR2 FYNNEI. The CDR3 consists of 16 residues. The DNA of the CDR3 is TGTGCCAGCATAGCCACCGGGACAGTTAGATCAGATACGCAGTATTTT. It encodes CASIATGTVRSDTQYF.

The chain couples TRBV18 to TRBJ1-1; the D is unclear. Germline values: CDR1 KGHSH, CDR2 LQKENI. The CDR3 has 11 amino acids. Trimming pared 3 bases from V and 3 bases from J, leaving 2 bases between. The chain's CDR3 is CASSPDTEAFF. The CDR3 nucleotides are TGTGCCAGCTCACCGGACACTGAAGCTTTCTTT.

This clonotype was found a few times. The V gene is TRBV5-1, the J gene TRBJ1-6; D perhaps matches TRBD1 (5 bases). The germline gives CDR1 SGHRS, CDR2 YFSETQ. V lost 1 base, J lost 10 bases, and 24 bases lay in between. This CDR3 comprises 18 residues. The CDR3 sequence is CASSLWFREAEGPSPLHF. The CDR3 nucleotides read TGCGCCAGCAGCTTGTGGTTCCGGGAGGCCGAGGGGCCATCACCCCTCCACTTT.